A selection of T cell receptor beta chains follows, all from one sample in a study of PD-L1 blockade in urothelial cancer. The assay was immunoSEQ multiplex PCR, and TCRdb's table has in-frame clones only and misses some. This sample has some 50,000 clones, with about 83% found just once. The sample here was PBMCs, taken around atezolizumab (anti-PD-L1) treatment. The receptors were gathered from a woman between 55 and 75 years old with urothelial cancer. CDR3s include the opening cysteine and the closing phenylalanine or tryptophan. D genes are given only for firm matches. Part of the rows lack a size; the others show once, few, many or a class for expanded clones.

CDR3nt | CDR3aa | abundance | j_gene | v_gene | d_gene
TGTGCCAGCAGTTCCTCGGGACAGGGTAATGAAAAACTGTTTTTT | CASSSSGQGNEKLFF | NA | TRBJ1-4 | TRBV28 | TRBD1
TGTGCCAGCAATCTATGGGGCCGCCTGGGGGAGACCCAGTACTTC | CASNLWGRLGETQYF | NA | TRBJ2-5 | TRBV9 | NA
TGTGCCAGCAGCTTGGGTAGTGCAGGCCCTTGGGACGAGCAGTACTTC | CASSLGSAGPWDEQYF | NA | TRBJ2-7 | TRBV7-9 | NA
TGTGCCAGAAGCTTGGGGGGGACAGCGAACACCGGGGAGCTGTTTTTT | CARSLGGTANTGELFF | NA | TRBJ2-2 | TRBV5-3 | TRBD1
TGCGCCAGCAGCCAAGTCAGGGCTAACAATGAGCAGTTCTTC | CASSQVRANNEQFF | once | TRBJ2-1 | TRBV4-1 | NA
TGTGCCAGCAGTTCTTACACTGAAGCTTTCTTT | CASSSYTEAFF | NA | TRBJ1-1 | TRBV6-5 | NA
TGTGCCAGCAGCAAAGTGAAGAGCCCTGCTAACTATGGCTACACCTTC | CASSKVKSPANYGYTF | NA | TRBJ1-2 | TRBV21-1 | NA
TGTGCCAGCAGCTCTAGTAGTAGTCAAGAGACCCAGTACTTC | CASSSSSSQETQYF | NA | TRBJ2-5 | TRBV7-6 | NA
TGTGCCAGTAGTCACACACAGGGATACGAGCAGTACTTC | CASSHTQGYEQYF | NA | TRBJ2-7 | TRBV19 | NA
TGCAGCGTTGAAGGGCGGGAGGGCCACGAGCAGTACTTC | CSVEGREGHEQYF | NA | TRBJ2-7 | TRBV29-1 | TRBD2
TGTGCCAGCAGCTCACCGCGAGGGGATACGCAGTATTTT | CASSSPRGDTQYF | NA | TRBJ2-3 | TRBV13 | NA
TGTGCCAGCCGGTGGACGGGACAAGGAGATACGCAGTATTTT | CASRWTGQGDTQYF | NA | TRBJ2-3 | TRBV11-2 | NA
TGTGCCAGCACCAGACAGGGATCCTACAATGAGCAGTTCTTC | CASTRQGSYNEQFF | NA | TRBJ2-1 | TRBV18 | TRBD1
TGTGCTAGTGGTCGCATGGGGGGAGGAACTGAAGCTTTCTTT | CASGRMGGGTEAFF | NA | TRBJ1-1 | TRBV12-5 | NA
TGTGCCAGCAGAACTGGGGGGGGCAGCACCGGGGAGCTGTTTTTT | CASRTGGGSTGELFF | NA | TRBJ2-2 | TRBV28 | NA
TGTGCCAGCAGCGACTACAGGGAACGGTATGCTGGCTACACCTTC | CASSDYRERYAGYTF | NA | TRBJ1-2 | TRBV5-6 | NA
TGTGCCAGCAGTTTGTCTCGTAGCGGACCCTCCTACAATGAGCAGTTCTTC | CASSLSRSGPSYNEQFF | NA | TRBJ2-1 | TRBV28 | NA
TGTGCCAGCAGCCCAGATCTAGGTGAAGCTTTCTTT | CASSPDLGEAFF | NA | TRBJ1-1 | TRBV7-9 | NA
TGCGCCAGCAGCCACACCGACCGGGACAATGAGCAGTTCTTC | CASSHTDRDNEQFF | NA | TRBJ2-1 | TRBV4-1 | NA
TGCGCCAGCAGCTTTGGACAGGGGGGTGCCTACGAGCAGTACTTC | CASSFGQGGAYEQYF | NA | TRBJ2-7 | TRBV5-1 | TRBD1
TGTGCCAGCAGCGTATTCGACAGGGTGTATAATTCACCCCTCCACTTT | CASSVFDRVYNSPLHF | NA | TRBJ1-6 | TRBV9 | TRBD1
TGTGCCAGCAGCCCAACGTTAGGGACTCCCAGCACAGATACGCAGTATTTT | CASSPTLGTPSTDTQYF | few | TRBJ2-3 | TRBV11-2 | NA
TGTGCCAGCAGCCCAAGACGGGAGGAAAAACTGTTTTTT | CASSPRREEKLFF | NA | TRBJ1-4 | TRBV7-9 | NA
TGTGCCAGCTCCCCCGGGACTGGCTACGAGCAGTACTTC | CASSPGTGYEQYF | few | TRBJ2-7 | TRBV18 | NA
TGTGCCAGCAGCCCACCGGGACAGGGGTACGAGCAGTACTTC | CASSPPGQGYEQYF | NA | TRBJ2-7 | TRBV5-5 | TRBD1
TGTGCCAGCTCACCAGGGGGCGCGATTAACACCGGGGAGCTGTTTTTT | CASSPGGAINTGELFF | NA | TRBJ2-2 | TRBV18 | NA
TGCGCCAGCAGCCGGGAGACAGGAGCCAACTATGGCTACACCTTC | CASSRETGANYGYTF | few | TRBJ1-2 | TRBV4-1 | NA
TGTGCCAGCAGCTTTCTTAACACTGAAGCTTTCTTT | CASSFLNTEAFF | few | TRBJ1-1 | TRBV5-5 | NA
TGTGCCAGCGCCTGGGGGGGCAGTGGAAACACCATATATTTT | CASAWGGSGNTIYF | NA | TRBJ1-3 | TRBV19 | NA
TGTGCCAGCTCACCACCACGGGTTACGAACACCGGGGAGCTGTTTTTT | CASSPPRVTNTGELFF | NA | TRBJ2-2 | TRBV18 | NA
TGTGCCAGCGGGACGGGAGTGGGCGAGCAGTACTTC | CASGTGVGEQYF | NA | TRBJ2-7 | TRBV27 | NA
TGTGCCAGCAGTTTAAAGTATCGGACGGACGAGGGCTACGAGCAGTACTTC | CASSLKYRTDEGYEQYF | few | TRBJ2-7 | TRBV27 | NA
TGCGCCAGCAGCGACCACAGGGCGGGCGGCTACACCTTC | CASSDHRAGGYTF | NA | TRBJ1-2 | TRBV4-1 | NA
TGTGCCAGCAGCTTAGCGCGCCGGGGGGGAAACACTGAAGCTTTCTTT | CASSLARRGGNTEAFF | NA | TRBJ1-1 | TRBV7-8 | NA
TGTGCCAGTGAGCTACTGGACAGTAGGCGGCCCCAGCATTTT | CASELLDSRRPQHF | NA | TRBJ1-5 | TRBV5-8 | NA
TGTGCCAGCAGCTTCAACCTTAAGACTTTGGGTGTAGTCACTGAAGCTTTCTTT | CASSFNLKTLGVVTEAFF | NA | TRBJ1-1 | TRBV13 | NA
TGTGCCAGCAGCCCCGGACTAGCGGGAGTGGACGGGGAGCTGTTTTTT | CASSPGLAGVDGELFF | NA | TRBJ2-2 | TRBV5-4 | TRBD2
TGTGCCAGCTCAGGACAGGGGTACACTGAAGCTTTCTTT | CASSGQGYTEAFF | NA | TRBJ1-1 | TRBV18 | TRBD1
TGTGCCAGCTCACCAACCGCAGGGGGTAATGAAAAACTGTTTTTT | CASSPTAGGNEKLFF | NA | TRBJ1-4 | TRBV18 | TRBD1
TGTGCCAGCAGTTTAGTTCTACTAGCGGGGGGGCCTGAGCAGTTCTTC | CASSLVLLAGGPEQFF | once | TRBJ2-1 | TRBV27 | TRBD2
TGTGCCAGCAGGCCCGGACAGGGGGGCTACGAGCAGTACTTC | CASRPGQGGYEQYF | NA | TRBJ2-7 | TRBV5-4 | TRBD1
TGTGCCAGCAACGAATGGACACTGAACACTGAAGCTTTCTTT | CASNEWTLNTEAFF | NA | TRBJ1-1 | TRBV2 | NA
TGTGCCAGCAGCTTACCGGGAGTGGGAGATACGCAGTATTTT | CASSLPGVGDTQYF | once | TRBJ2-3 | TRBV7-6 | NA
TGTGCCAGTAGTCCCCGGGACAGGGATGGTGAGCAGTTCTTC | CASSPRDRDGEQFF | NA | TRBJ2-1 | TRBV19 | TRBD1
TGTGCCAGCAGTTACTCGAGGGGGAGCACCGGGGAGCTGTTTTTT | CASSYSRGSTGELFF | NA | TRBJ2-2 | TRBV6-6 | NA
TGTGCCAGCAGCTCAGGACAGGTCCCGAGAGTGCAGTACTTC | CASSSGQVPRVQYF | NA | TRBJ2-7 | TRBV7-9 | TRBD1
TGCGCCAGCAGCTTGATTTGGCAGCAAGAGACCCAGTACTTC | CASSLIWQQETQYF | NA | TRBJ2-5 | TRBV5-1 | NA
TGTGCCAGCAGCGTAGCAAGGGGAGGAGGCTACACCTTC | CASSVARGGGYTF | few | TRBJ1-2 | TRBV9 | NA
TGTGCCAGCAGCTTGGTAGGCGGCTCCTACGAGCAGTACTTC | CASSLVGGSYEQYF | NA | TRBJ2-7 | TRBV5-4 | NA
TGCGCCAACAGACAGGGGCTTTCGGATTCACCCCTCCACTTT | CANRQGLSDSPLHF | NA | TRBJ1-6 | TRBV5-1 | TRBD1
TGTGCCAGCAGCCCAGGGGTTGCAGAGACCCAGTACTTC | CASSPGVAETQYF | NA | TRBJ2-5 | TRBV7-3 | NA
TGTGCCAGCTCACCACCGGGACAGGGTGGGTACGAGCAGTACTTC | CASSPPGQGGYEQYF | NA | TRBJ2-7 | TRBV18 | TRBD1
TGTGCCAGCAGCGTTACACTGACAGGGAATAGAAATTCACCCCTCCACTTT | CASSVTLTGNRNSPLHF | NA | TRBJ1-6 | TRBV5-6 | TRBD1
TGTGCCAGCACCAGGACAGGGGGAGGCAATCAGCCCCAGCATTTT | CASTRTGGGNQPQHF | NA | TRBJ1-5 | TRBV7-2 | TRBD1
TGTGCCATCAGTGAGACGGAGGGGTTTAACACCGGGGAGCTGTTTTTT | CAISETEGFNTGELFF | NA | TRBJ2-2 | TRBV10-3 | NA
TGCGCCAGCAGCCCTGATTGGGGACAGCCTTATGGCTACACCTTC | CASSPDWGQPYGYTF | NA | TRBJ1-2 | TRBV4-1 | TRBD1
TGTGCCAGCTCACCCCGGACAGGGCCAAATGAGCAGTTCTTC | CASSPRTGPNEQFF | NA | TRBJ2-1 | TRBV18 | TRBD1
TGTGCCAGCAGCTTAGAAGGCAGGTCCTATGGCTACACCTTC | CASSLEGRSYGYTF | NA | TRBJ1-2 | TRBV7-9 | NA
TGTGCCAGCAGGTCGGGGGGCGGCTCCCAAGAGACCCAGTACTTC | CASRSGGGSQETQYF | NA | TRBJ2-5 | TRBV28 | NA